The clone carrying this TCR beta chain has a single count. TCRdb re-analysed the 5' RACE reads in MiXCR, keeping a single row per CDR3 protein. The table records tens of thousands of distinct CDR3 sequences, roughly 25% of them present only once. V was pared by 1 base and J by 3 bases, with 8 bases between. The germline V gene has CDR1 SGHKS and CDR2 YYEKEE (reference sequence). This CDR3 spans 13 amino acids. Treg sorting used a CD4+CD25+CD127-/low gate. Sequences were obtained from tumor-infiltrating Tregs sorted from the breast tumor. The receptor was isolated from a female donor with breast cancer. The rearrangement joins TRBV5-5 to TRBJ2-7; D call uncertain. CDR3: CASSLYSLYEQYF. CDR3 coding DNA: TGTGCCAGCAGCTTGTACTCCCTCTACGAGCAGTACTTC.